This T cell receptor (beta chain) derives from a study of identical twins. The table lists this clonotype with many counts. TCRdb re-analysed the 5' RACE reads in MiXCR, keeping a single row per CDR3 protein. The sample lists about 260,000 distinct CDR3 sequences, around 6.6% seen once, with roughly 3.6% in the top ten. V dropped 2 bases and J dropped 3 bases, with 14 bases sitting between them. The CDR3 is 16 residues long. Germline V gene lookup returns CDR1 MNHEY and CDR2 SVGAGI. This same sample was also part of a study on yellow fever vaccine responses in identical twins.

V is TRBV6-5 and J is TRBJ2-1; tentatively, D is TRBD1 or TRBD2 (5 bases each). This receptor was taken from a woman between 18 and 30 years old in good health. The sequencing input was memory (CD45RO+) T cells sorted from blood. The CDR3 nucleotides are TGTGCCAGCAGTTACGGGGGAACTTCCGGCTACAATGAGCAGTTCTTC. This sequence encodes CASSYGGTSGYNEQFF.